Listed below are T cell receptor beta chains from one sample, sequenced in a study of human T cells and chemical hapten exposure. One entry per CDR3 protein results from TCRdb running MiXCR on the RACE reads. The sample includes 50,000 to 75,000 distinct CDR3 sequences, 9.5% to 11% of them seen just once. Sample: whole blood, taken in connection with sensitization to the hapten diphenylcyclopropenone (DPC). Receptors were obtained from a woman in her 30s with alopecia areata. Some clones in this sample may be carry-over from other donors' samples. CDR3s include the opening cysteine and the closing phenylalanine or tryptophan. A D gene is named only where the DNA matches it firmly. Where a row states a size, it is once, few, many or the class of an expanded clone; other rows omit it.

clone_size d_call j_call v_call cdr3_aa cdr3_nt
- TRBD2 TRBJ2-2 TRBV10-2 CASSEPTSGPTGELFF TGCGCCAGCAGTGAGCCGACTAGCGGACCCACCGGGGAGCTGTTTTTT
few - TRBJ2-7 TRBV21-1 CASSKERGGYYEQYF TGTGCCAGCAGCAAAGAACGGGGAGGGTACTACGAGCAGTACTTC
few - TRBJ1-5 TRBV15 CATSRGYGSNQPQHF TGTGCCACCAGCAGGGGGTATGGTAGCAATCAGCCCCAGCATTTT
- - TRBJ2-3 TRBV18 CASSHTSSTDTQYF TGTGCCAGCTCTCACACTTCTAGCACAGATACGCAGTATTTT
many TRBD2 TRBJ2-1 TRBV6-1 CASGYQRGAHDEQFF TGTGCCAGCGGGTACCAGCGGGGGGCCCATGATGAGCAGTTCTTC
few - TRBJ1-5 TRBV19 CASRSIGNQPQHF TGTGCCAGTAGAAGTATCGGCAATCAGCCCCAGCATTTT
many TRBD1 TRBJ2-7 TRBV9 CASSVGVWWYRDRDLYEQYF TGTGCCAGCAGCGTAGGGGTGTGGTGGTACCGGGACAGGGACCTTTACGAGCAGTACTTC
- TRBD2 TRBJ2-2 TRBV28 CASSPAGAWAGELFF TGTGCCAGCAGCCCAGCGGGGGCATGGGCCGGGGAGCTGTTTTTT
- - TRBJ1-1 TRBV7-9 CASSSSDGAFF TGTGCCAGCAGCTCAAGCGATGGAGCTTTCTTT
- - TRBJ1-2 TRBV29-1 CSVGGSGGYTF TGCAGCGTTGGGGGCAGCGGTGGCTACACCTTC
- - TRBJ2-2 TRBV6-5 CASTSVLNTGELFF TGTGCCAGCACCTCGGTCCTGAACACCGGGGAGCTGTTTTTT
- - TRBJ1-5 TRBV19 CASSPSRQPQHF TGTGCCAGTAGTCCATCCCGACAGCCCCAGCATTTT
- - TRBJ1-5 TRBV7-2 CASSLAGGGQPQHF TGTGCCAGCAGCTTAGCAGGGGGAGGTCAGCCCCAGCATTTT
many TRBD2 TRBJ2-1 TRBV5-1 CASRLANEQFF TGCGCCAGCAGACTAGCGAATGAGCAGTTCTTC
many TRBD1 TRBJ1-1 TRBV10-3 CAISQGAGNTEAFF TGTGCCATCAGCCAGGGGGCTGGGAACACTGAAGCTTTCTTT
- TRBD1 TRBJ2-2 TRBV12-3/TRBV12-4 CASSFLSRQGANTGELFF TGTGCCAGCAGTTTCCTCTCAAGGCAGGGGGCGAACACCGGGGAGCTGTTTTTT
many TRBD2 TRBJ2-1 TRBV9 CASSVDSSGVYNEQFF TGTGCCAGCAGCGTAGACTCTAGCGGGGTCTACAATGAGCAGTTCTTC
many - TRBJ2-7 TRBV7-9 CASSSTPAYEQYF TGTGCCAGCAGTTCGACTCCAGCGTACGAGCAGTACTTC
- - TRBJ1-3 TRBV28 CASSPLSNTIYF TGTGCCAGCAGTCCCCTTTCGAACACCATATATTTT
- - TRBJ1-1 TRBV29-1 CGGGNTEAFF TGCGGAGGAGGGAACACTGAAGCTTTCTTT
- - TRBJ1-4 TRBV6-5 CATQGGGEKLFF TGTGCCACTCAGGGAGGAGGTGAAAAACTGTTTTTT
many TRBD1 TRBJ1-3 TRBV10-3 CAISLTGELSGNTIYF TGTGCCATCAGCTTGACAGGGGAGCTCTCTGGAAACACCATATATTTT
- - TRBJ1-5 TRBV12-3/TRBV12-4 CASSKGGNQPQHF TGTGCCAGCAGTAAGGGGGGCAATCAGCCCCAGCATTTT
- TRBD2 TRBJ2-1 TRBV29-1 CSAQELAGAEQFF TGCAGCGCGCAAGAACTAGCGGGAGCCGAGCAGTTCTTC
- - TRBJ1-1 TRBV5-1 CASSLIGGGAAFF TGCGCCAGCAGCTTAATAGGGGGTGGCGCGGCTTTCTTT
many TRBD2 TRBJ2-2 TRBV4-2 CASSRGAVSGDTGELFF TGTGCCAGCAGCCGGGGGGCAGTTAGCGGGGACACCGGGGAGCTGTTTTTT
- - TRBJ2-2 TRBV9 CASSSWASGELFF TGTGCCAGCAGCTCTTGGGCATCCGGGGAGCTGTTTTTT
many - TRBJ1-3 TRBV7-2 CASSLAAYSGNTIYF TGTGCCAGCAGCTTAGCAGCCTACTCTGGAAACACCATATATTTT
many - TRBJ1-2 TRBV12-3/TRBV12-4 CASSSSNYGYTF TGTGCCAGCAGTTCCAGTAACTATGGCTACACCTTC
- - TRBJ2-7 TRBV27 CASRGLGEAFMKQYF TGTGCCAGCAGGGGTTTGGGGGAGGCCTTTATGAAGCAGTACTTC
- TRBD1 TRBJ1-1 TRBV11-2 CASSLGTGWGTEAFF TGTGCCAGCAGCTTAGGGACAGGGTGGGGCACTGAAGCTTTCTTT
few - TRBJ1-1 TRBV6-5 CASSLPGGAEAFF TGTGCCAGCAGCCTTCCCGGGGGTGCTGAAGCTTTCTTT
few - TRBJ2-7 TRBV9 CASSARGTNLPYEQYF TGTGCCAGCAGCGCCCGGGGGACAAACCTACCTTACGAGCAGTACTTC
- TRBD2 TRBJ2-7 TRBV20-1 CSASAQLAGGLSYEQYF TGCAGTGCTAGTGCCCAACTAGCGGGGGGGCTATCCTACGAGCAGTACTTC
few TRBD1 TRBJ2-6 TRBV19 CASTPSGTGAGANVLTF TGTGCCAGTACCCCTTCCGGGACAGGAGCTGGGGCCAACGTCCTGACTTTC
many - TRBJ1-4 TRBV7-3 CASSLKPGEDEKLFF TGTGCCAGCAGCTTAAAACCAGGGGAAGATGAAAAACTGTTTTTT
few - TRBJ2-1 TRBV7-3 CASSPQGGSYNEQFF TGTGCCAGCAGCCCCCAGGGGGGGTCCTACAATGAGCAGTTCTTC
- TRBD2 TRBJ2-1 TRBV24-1 CATSDWTSGGSGEQFF TGTGCCACCAGTGACTGGACTAGCGGGGGAAGTGGTGAGCAGTTCTTC
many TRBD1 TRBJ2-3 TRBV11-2 CASERDRGRADTQYF TGTGCCAGCGAAAGGGACAGGGGGCGCGCAGATACGCAGTATTTT
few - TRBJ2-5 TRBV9 CASSRTEETQYF TGTGCCAGCAGCCGGACGGAAGAGACCCAGTACTTC
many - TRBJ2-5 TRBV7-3 CASSPQGQETQYF TGTGCCAGCAGCCCCCAGGGTCAAGAGACCCAGTACTTC